A selection of T cell receptor beta chains follows, all from one sample in a study of early T cells in non-severe SARS-CoV-2 infection. TCRdb passed the 5' RACE reads through MiXCR, listing each CDR3 protein once. This sample has about 25,000 distinct CDR3 sequences, with 3.5% to 5.5% found just once. The sequencing input was whole blood. These receptors were collected from an adult who was a healthcare worker with PCR-confirmed SARS-CoV-2 infection or an uninfected control (not recorded which). Both conserved end residues are part of each CDR3. Fields, in order: D gene, J gene, V gene, clone size, CDR3 DNA, CDR3 protein. D genes are given only for firm matches. Not all rows give a size; the values are once, few, many and, for expanded clones, a class.

>.|TRBJ1-5|TRBV18|.
TGTGCCAGCTCACCAGATTATAGCAATCAGCCCCAGCATTTT
CASSPDYSNQPQHF
>TRBD2|TRBJ2-7|TRBV20-1|many
TGCAGTGCTAGAGATTCCGGCGGGAGCTACGAGCAGTACTTC
CSARDSGGSYEQYF
>.|TRBJ2-3|TRBV14|many
TGTGCCAGCAGCCAAGCTCCCGGGACCACAGATACGCAGTATTTT
CASSQAPGTTDTQYF
>TRBD1|TRBJ2-3|TRBV5-1|many
TGCGCCAGCAGCTTGGCTGGCAGGGGGCCCCAGCAGTGGTATTTT
CASSLAGRGPQQWYF
>.|TRBJ2-5|TRBV5-1|many
TGCGCCAGCAGTAAGGAACTGTTCCAAGAGACCCAGTACTTC
CASSKELFQETQYF
>.|TRBJ2-7|TRBV28|.
TGTGCCAGCAGTTTAGTGGGAGAGCAGTACTTC
CASSLVGEQYF
>TRBD1|TRBJ1-2|TRBV7-9|few
TGTGCCAGCAGCCTGTGGACAGGGGAGGATGGCTACACCTTC
CASSLWTGEDGYTF
>TRBD2|TRBJ2-1|TRBV7-7|many
TGTGCCAGCAGCTCTGGACTAGTAGTGACCAATGAGCAGTTCTTC
CASSSGLVVTNEQFF
>.|TRBJ1-5|TRBV5-3|many
TGTGCCAGAAAGGTAAAGCCCCAGCATTTT
CARKVKPQHF
>TRBD1|TRBJ2-3|TRBV27|medium-sized
TGTGCCAGCAGTTCGACAGGGGGCGCGACAGATACGCAGTATTTT
CASSSTGGATDTQYF
>.|TRBJ2-1|TRBV7-9|many
TGTGCCAGCCTCGGGGCGAATGAGCAGTTCTTC
CASLGANEQFF
>.|TRBJ2-7|TRBV12-3/TRBV12-4|few
TGTGCCAGCAGTTTAGGACCGGGGGGCCCCTACGAGCAGTACTTC
CASSLGPGGPYEQYF
>.|TRBJ2-3|TRBV19|many
TGTGCCAGTAGTACAGGGGGGTCAGATACGCAGTATTTT
CASSTGGSDTQYF
>TRBD1|TRBJ2-5|TRBV11-2|few
TGTGCCAGCAGCTTCGGACAGGGCAAGACCCAGTACTTC
CASSFGQGKTQYF
>.|TRBJ2-1|TRBV7-3|many
TGTGCCAGCAGCTTAGGTGGAACAGCGGGGCAGTTCTTC
CASSLGGTAGQFF
>.|TRBJ1-1|TRBV10-1|.
TGCGCCAGCAGTGAGGTGCACCCGAGCACTGAAGCTTTCTTT
CASSEVHPSTEAFF
>.|TRBJ2-3|TRBV29-1|.
TGCGGCTATTATACAGATACGCAGTATTTT
CGYYTDTQYF
>.|TRBJ2-1|TRBV7-8|.
TGTGCCAGCAGCCCACGGGGCCTGAGCTCCTACAATGAGCAGTTCTTC
CASSPRGLSSYNEQFF
>TRBD2|TRBJ2-7|TRBV3-1|many
TGTGCCAGCAGCCAAGACCCGATGGCTAGCGGGAGTCCCTACGAGCAGTACTTC
CASSQDPMASGSPYEQYF
>TRBD2|TRBJ2-3|TRBV7-6|few
TGTGCCAGCAGCCCATCAAGCGGGAGAAGCACAGATACGCAGTATTTT
CASSPSSGRSTDTQYF
>.|TRBJ1-1|TRBV28|.
TGTGCCAGCAGTTTACCTCTCGGAGCACAACAAGCTTTCTTT
CASSLPLGAQQAFF
>TRBD2|TRBJ2-7|TRBV5-6|many
TGTGCCAGCAGCGGGGGACTAGCGGGAGGGTCCTACGAGCAGTACTTC
CASSGGLAGGSYEQYF
>.|TRBJ2-3|TRBV11-2|few
TGTGCCAGCAGCCGAACGACAGATACGCAGTATTTT
CASSRTTDTQYF
>TRBD1|TRBJ2-7|TRBV5-1|few
TGCGCCAGCAGCTTGGAGGGGGCACATGGGGAGCAGTACTTC
CASSLEGAHGEQYF
>.|TRBJ2-1|TRBV20-1|many
TGCAGTCCAGATTCTAGGGGACCGGTGGATGAGCAGTTCTTC
CSPDSRGPVDEQFF
>TRBD1|TRBJ1-5|TRBV5-1|.
TGCGCCAGCAGCCTTACAGGGGTCGGTAATCAGCCCCAGCATTTT
CASSLTGVGNQPQHF
>.|TRBJ1-2|TRBV2|many
TGTGCCAGCAGCACTCCAGGGTCGGCTGGCTACACCTTC
CASSTPGSAGYTF
>.|TRBJ1-1|TRBV19|medium-sized
TGTGCCAGTAGTATAGGCTCCCAGGGTATCACTGAAGCTTTCTTT
CASSIGSQGITEAFF
>TRBD1|TRBJ1-2|TRBV29-1|.
TGCAGCGTTATGACAGGGCCCTATGGCTACACCTTC
CSVMTGPYGYTF
>TRBD1|TRBJ1-3|TRBV7-6|many
TGTGCCAGCAGCTCGAGGGTGGACAGGGGGGCCTCTGGAAACACCATATATTTT
CASSSRVDRGASGNTIYF
>.|TRBJ2-7|TRBV7-9|many
TGTGCCAGCAGCTTGGTCTACGAGCAGTACTTC
CASSLVYEQYF
>TRBD2|TRBJ2-2|TRBV14|many
TGTGCCAGCAGCCAAGAGCCCCGACTAGCGGGAGGTGGCGGGGAGCTGTTTTTT
CASSQEPRLAGGGGELFF
>.|TRBJ2-2|TRBV6-4|medium-sized
TGTGCCAGCAGTGACGAAACTAGCACCGGGGAGCTGTTTTTT
CASSDETSTGELFF
>TRBD1|TRBJ1-1|TRBV5-6|.
TGTGCCAGCAGCTTTGGACAGGGATTATCTGAAGCTTTCTTT
CASSFGQGLSEAFF
>.|TRBJ1-6|TRBV12-3/TRBV12-4|many
TGTGCCAGCAGTCTCAGGGCGGATTATAATTCACCCCTCCACTTT
CASSLRADYNSPLHF
>TRBD1|TRBJ2-2|TRBV19|many
TGTGCCAGTAGCCCCGGGACAGGGGGCACCGGGGAGCTGTTTTTT
CASSPGTGGTGELFF
>.|TRBJ2-5|TRBV4-2|many
TGTGCCAGCAGCCAATACGAGGGTGAGACCCAGTACTTC
CASSQYEGETQYF
>TRBD2|TRBJ2-2|TRBV5-1|many
TGCGCCAGCAGGCTAGCGGGAGATCTATCCGGGGAGCTGTTTTTT
CASRLAGDLSGELFF
>.|TRBJ1-6|TRBV20-1|few
TGCAGTGCTAGATCTACAAGCTCCTATAATTCACCCCTCCACTTT
CSARSTSSYNSPLHF
>TRBD1|TRBJ2-5|TRBV2|few
TGTGCCAGCAGCCCCGGGACAGTACAAGAGACCCAGTACTTC
CASSPGTVQETQYF
>.|TRBJ1-3|TRBV28|many
TGTGCCAGCAGTTCCTCGACGGGATCTGGAAACACCATATATTTT
CASSSSTGSGNTIYF
>.|TRBJ1-6|TRBV4-2|many
TGTGCCAGCAGCCAAGGAGAGGCTGGTTCACCCCTCCACTTT
CASSQGEAGSPLHF
>.|TRBJ1-2|TRBV7-2|.
TGTGCCAGCAGCTTAGCGTACAGGGATGGCTACACCTTC
CASSLAYRDGYTF
>.|TRBJ1-6|TRBV12-3/TRBV12-4|many
TGTGCCAGCAGTTTAGCAAGGGGGTCGCCCCTCCACTTT
CASSLARGSPLHF
>.|TRBJ2-6|TRBV5-4|many
TGTGCCAGCAGCCCCAGGGGTGGGGCCAACGTCCTGACTTTC
CASSPRGGANVLTF
>.|TRBJ2-3|TRBV30|.
TGTGCCTGGAAAGTAGGGGATAGCACAGATACGCAGTATTTT
CAWKVGDSTDTQYF
>.|TRBJ2-7|TRBV28|many
TGTGCCAGCACCACTCGCTCCGGGACCCTTTCCTACGAGCAGTACTTC
CASTTRSGTLSYEQYF
>.|TRBJ2-4|TRBV10-1|many
TGCGCCAGCAGTGAAGGAGGGAGCCTTGACATTCAGTACTTC
CASSEGGSLDIQYF
>.|TRBJ2-5|TRBV6-6|many
TGTGCCAGCAGCCCAGGACAGCAAGAGACCCAGTACTTC
CASSPGQQETQYF
>TRBD1|TRBJ1-1|TRBV10-2|many
TGCGCCAGCAGTAACAGGGGGAACACTGAAGCTTTCTTT
CASSNRGNTEAFF
>TRBD1|TRBJ2-2|TRBV7-9|few
TGTGCCAGCAGATCGGGACAGGGGACCGGGGAGCTGTTTTTT
CASRSGQGTGELFF
>.|TRBJ1-5|TRBV20-1|.
TGCAGTGCTAGACCCCCGGAGGGTAGCAATCAGCCCCAGCATTTT
CSARPPEGSNQPQHF
>.|TRBJ2-2|TRBV5-1|.
TGCGCCAGCAGCTTGGAACTTTCGCCAGGGACCACCGGGGAGCTGTTTTTT
CASSLELSPGTTGELFF
>TRBD1|TRBJ2-3|TRBV7-2|many
TGTGCCAGCAGCCTAGCGGTCACAGGGGGCTGGGATACGCAGTATTTT
CASSLAVTGGWDTQYF
>.|TRBJ2-1|TRBV29-1|many
TGCAGCCAGACTAGAGCGGATGAGCAGTTCTTC
CSQTRADEQFF
>TRBD2|TRBJ2-7|TRBV20-1|many
TGCAGTGCTAGAGATGTTAGCGGGTACGAGCAGTACTTC
CSARDVSGYEQYF
>TRBD1|TRBJ2-1|TRBV30|.
TGTGCCTGCCGGGACAGTAACAATGAGCAGTTCTTC
CACRDSNNEQFF
>.|TRBJ2-2|TRBV6-4|many
TGTGCCAGCAGCGGCTATGAGCAGAACACCGGGGAGCTGTTTTTT
CASSGYEQNTGELFF
>TRBD2|TRBJ2-3|TRBV2|few
TGTGCCAGCAGTTATGGGGCGGGAGGATCGGGTACGCAGTATTTT
CASSYGAGGSGTQYF